The clone carrying this T cell receptor beta chain was picked up a small number of times. Antigen: not known. Incorporated into the TCR beta cDNA libraries were unique molecular identifiers, which served to reduce PCR and sequencing biases. cDNA molecules numbering about half a million came from roughly 1 to 10 million T cells. A single record per CDR3 protein comes from TCRdb applying MiXCR to the PCR reads. The table has hundreds of thousands of distinct CDR3 sequences, 45% seen once. The sample comes from a study of post-analysis software for immune sequencing data. Study-level information: As for disease course, relapsing-remitting, secondary progressive and progressive-relapsing multiple sclerosis were all included. General study findings and limits: Batch-matched samples strongly co-clustered by F measure. There was significantly lower normalized Chao1 diversity in multiple sclerosis patients than in controls.

This sequence was found in a girl between 10 and 17 years old with multiple sclerosis. Material for sequencing was blood.

The CDR3 DNA is TGTGCCAGCAAGCGAACAAGTACCTACGAGCAGTACTTC. Translating it yields CASKRTSTYEQYF. The chain combines TRBV6-5 with TRBJ2-7; unclear D gene. Looked up from germline, CDR1 is MNHEY and CDR2 is SVGAGI. The CDR3 has 13 amino acids. The V and J ends lost 7 bases and 2 bases respectively, with 12 bases between them.